This TCR beta chain was retrieved from a study of blood T cell repertoires in COVID-19 (dated by TCRdb to about 2020). Turning to the overall study: Samples covering the acute and convalescent phases of COVID-19 were provided by collaborators in the United States, Italy and Spain. The prospective study material was composed of cDNA or gDNA derived from T cells, B-cell-depleted T cells, or PBMCs. The dataset comprised deeply sampled blood TCRbeta repertoires from subjects exposed to, actively infected with, or recovered from COVID-19. A freely available public database, intended as a resource for researchers studying the immune response to SARS-CoV-2, is where the repertoires were released. Samples were obtained from the ongoing ImmuneRACE study (first 160 participants) and from 1,200 or so subjects provided by 6 global collaborators. The sample metadata nearly always contained a de-identified subject ID, COVID-19 status, age in years and sex. HLA class I and class II types, where available, came from metadata supplied by the sample provider rather than from assay-based typing.

Remarks on this clone: Its antigen remains unidentified. Qualities for individual bases were not recorded, and no much larger clone is one base off.

At one collaborating source in Seattle, patients were enrolled during active infection and were followed longitudinally through the course of disease. Collaborating institutions collected whole blood in K2EDTA tubes following their own protocols. Collaborator samples were shipped for TCRbeta analysis as frozen whole blood, isolated PBMCs, or DNA extracted from either sample type. General study outcomes and caveats: How much clinical and demographic metadata was included differed by source and by participant, and the metadata was provided uncurated.

TCRbeta CDR3 regions were amplified from genomic DNA using the immunoSEQ Assay, a bias-controlled multiplex PCR. As for the authors' bioinformatics: Within the assay, amplification of reference gene primers was used to estimate how many nucleated cells each sample contained. To quantify the absolute abundance of each unique TCRbeta CDR3 rearrangement, sequence reads were collapsed and filtered. For each sample, productive Simpson clonality was calculated by taking the square root of Simpson's diversity index across productive rearrangements. TCRdb took over this immuneACCESS table, retaining in-frame rearrangements with V and J assigned. Such tables are incomplete; in checked studies, under half of the missing clones stem from an unresolved V gene, and the remainder is unexplained. V, J and clone size were drawn from that table, and D and trimming were deduced from the DNA. The table for this sample lists a few hundred thousand clones; around nine tenths of them were counted only once. Roughly 5% of the sample rests with the top ten.

From the cysteine through the phenylalanine, the CDR3 covers 12 amino acids. CDR3 DNA is the only sequence kept; it has 36 bases, read in frame from the first base. Via the germline V gene (reference sequence), CDR1 is LGHDT and CDR2 YNNKEL. Between the V and J ends, shortened by 0 bases and 7 bases respectively, the junction contains 6 bases. The sample taken for sequencing was peripheral blood. This sequence was found in a woman aged 60 to 75 with COVID-19, enrolled during active disease. The chain is assembled from TRBV3-1 (or the pseudogene TRBV3-2) and TRBJ1-2; TRBD1 is perhaps the D gene, given 6 matching bases. The DNA sequence reads TGTGCCAGCAGCCAAGAAGGGGGTGGCTACACCTTC. It encodes CASSQEGGGYTF.